The 32 T cell receptor beta chains below were found in one sample sequenced in a study of cytomegalovirus exposure and HLA in healthy donors. Researchers ran the PCR with 60 Vbeta and 13 Jbeta primers. The assay was immunoSEQ multiplex PCR, and TCRdb's table has in-frame clones only and misses some. The data show more than 150,000 clones, roughly 75% seen once. Source material: PBMCs. All receptors derive from a woman under 40 in good health and CMV-seronegative.

This chain connects TRBV27 to TRBJ2-1; the match to TRBD1 covers 10 bases. Germline loops: CDR1 MNHEY, CDR2 SMNVEV (reference sequence). J gave up 3 bases and V 6 bases, and 5 bases lay outside the gene matches. There are 15 residues in the CDR3. The CDR3 sequence is CASRSDRGLYNEQFF. In nucleotides, the CDR3 is TGTGCCAGCAGATCTGACAGGGGGCTCTACAATGAGCAGTTCTTC.

The rearrangement joins TRBV11-1 to TRBJ1-2; the D gene is possibly TRBD1 (6 bases). The CDR3 is made up of 14 amino acids. The V end lost 5 bases, the J end lost 6 bases, and 16 bases lay between the germline ends. Germline assignment: CDR1 SGHAT and CDR2 FQDESV (reference sequence). The CDR3 nucleotides are TGTGCCAGCAGCCCCAGGGGAAGTGTGGATGGCTACACCTTC. This encodes CASSPRGSVDGYTF. Full variable domain (missing parts from reference TRBV11-1 and TRBJ1-2): EAEVAQSPRYKITEKSQAVAFWCDPISGHATLYWYRQILGQGPELLVQFQDESVVDDSQLPKDRFSAERLKGVDSTLKIQPAELGDSAMYLCASSPRGSVDGYTFGSGTRLTVV.

The chain has TRBV5-1 and TRBJ2-3; 14 bases agree with TRBD2. With 2 bases clipped from V and 0 bases from J, the junction kept 5 bases outside the gene matches. CDR1 and CDR2 from the germline V gene are SGHRS and YFSETQ. The CDR3 extends over 18 amino acids. The CDR3 here is CASSFGLAGGHSTDTQYF. As DNA, the CDR3 is TGCGCCAGCAGCTTTGGACTAGCGGGGGGACACAGCACAGATACGCAGTATTTT. Variable domain in full (rest from reference TRBV5-1 and TRBJ2-3): KAGVTQTPRYLIKTRGQQVTLSCSPISGHRSVSWYQQTPGQGLQFLFEYFSETQRNKGNFPGRFSGRQFSNSRSEMNVSTLELGDSALYLCASSFGLAGGHSTDTQYFGPGTRLTVL.

The chain uses TRBV30 and TRBJ1-4, with a weak D call TRBD1 (6 bases). V lost 0 bases and J 7 bases, leaving 15 bases between the germline ends. Germline loops: CDR1 GTSNPN, CDR2 SVGIG (reference sequence). This CDR3 has 15 residues. In nucleotides, the CDR3 is TGTGCCTGGAGTGTACTGGGGGGGCTGGCTGAAAAACTGTTTTTT. This gives the protein CAWSVLGGLAEKLFF.

The J gene is TRBJ1-1, the V gene TRBV18; no definite D call. Germline values: CDR1 KGHSH, CDR2 LQKENI. The CDR3 loop spans 16 amino acids. V lost 1 base, J lost 1 base, and 13 bases lay in between. The chain's CDR3 is CASSPRPTGRNTEAFF. The DNA for the CDR3 is TGTGCCAGCTCACCACGGCCGACCGGGAGGAACACTGAAGCTTTCTTT. Complete variable domain (other parts from reference TRBV18 and TRBJ1-1): NAGVMQNPRHLVRRRGQEARLRCSPMKGHSHVYWYRQLPEEGLKFMVYLQKENIIDESGMPKERFSAEFPKEGPSILRIQQVVRGDSAAYFCASSPRPTGRNTEAFFGQGTRLTVV.

The CDR3 sequence is CASSPGTTGLSEQFF. The CDR3 DNA sequence: TGTGCCAGCAGCCCCGGGACAACCGGCTTGAGTGAGCAGTTCTTC. The chain uses TRBV9 and TRBJ2-1; maybe TRBD1 (6 bases). The CDR3 has 15 amino acids. Trimming stripped 4 bases from V and 9 bases from J, with 20 bases between. CDR1 and CDR2 (germline): SGDLS, YYNGEE.

This clone was found a few times. The chain links TRBV6-1 to TRBJ1-4; D gene unclear. Trimming left V 1 base short and J 3 bases short, with 12 bases between. Germline-derived CDR1 and CDR2 are MNHNS and SASEGT. The CDR3 extends over 16 amino acids. The CDR3 bases are TGTGCCAGCAGTGAAGTTCAGTGGGCTGCTAATGAAAAACTGTTTTTT. This encodes CASSEVQWAANEKLFF.

The chain combines TRBV7-6 with TRBJ2-5, with D maybe TRBD1 (6 bases). CDR1 SGHVS and CDR2 FNYEAQ come from the germline V gene. This CDR3 comprises 16 residues. Trimming removed 1 base from V and 4 bases from J, with 16 bases in between. The CDR3 sequence is CASSLGGTRSLETQYF. Here the CDR3 DNA reads TGTGCCAGCAGCTTAGGTGGGACAAGAAGTTTAGAGACCCAGTACTTC.

This chain connects TRBV5-1 to TRBJ1-1, with TRBD1 matching over 7 bases. V shed 6 bases and J 7 bases; nucleotides not matched to a gene: 9. The germline gives CDR1 SGHRS, CDR2 YFSETQ. The CDR3 is 13 amino acids. CDR3 nucleotides: TGCGCCAGCACCCCGGACAGGTGGGGTGAAGCTTTCTTT. This encodes CASTPDRWGEAFF.

This chain joins TRBV2 and TRBJ1-2, with a possible D match to TRBD1 (6 bases). The CDR3 consists of 15 residues. CDR1 and CDR2 (germline): SNHLY, FYNNEI. The V and J ends lost 5 bases and 2 bases respectively, with 15 bases between them. The CDR3, as DNA: TGTGCCAGCAGTTCCCAGGGGCTTGGGAACTATGGCTACACCTTC. Translated, it gives CASSSQGLGNYGYTF.

The chain has TRBV5-8 and TRBJ2-3; 15 bases match TRBD2. V lost 2 bases and J lost 0; bases outside the gene matches: 1. Germline loops: CDR1 SGHTS, CDR2 YDEGEE. This CDR3 contains 17 residues. The CDR3 DNA is TGTGCCAGCAGCTTCGGACTAGCGGGGGGGAGCACAGATACGCAGTATTTT. Amino acids: CASSFGLAGGSTDTQYF.

This chain links TRBV4-2 with TRBJ1-4; 9 nucleotides agree with TRBD1. There are 15 residues in the CDR3. From germline, CDR1 is LGHNA and CDR2 YNFKEQ. Trimming at V came to 0 bases and at J to 8 bases, leaving 4 bases not matched to a gene. CDR3 loop: CASSQELTGGEKLFF. The CDR3 DNA follows: TGTGCCAGCAGCCAAGAATTGACAGGGGGAGAAAAACTGTTTTTT.

The rearrangement uses TRBV5-6 and TRBJ2-7, with D tentatively TRBD1 (5 bases). Trimming shortened V by 0 bases and J by 1 base, and 11 bases separated the two germline ends. CDR1 is SGHDT, CDR2 YYEEEE, per germline. The CDR3 length is 15 residues. For the CDR3, the DNA is TGTGCCAGCAGCTTGGTGGTGGGGCGATCCTACGAGCAGTACTTC. The encoded protein is CASSLVVGRSYEQYF.

In this sample, this clone turned up once. This chain connects TRBV9 to TRBJ2-3; D is perhaps TRBD2 (6 bases). Trimming shortened V by 1 base and J by 4 bases, and 19 bases separated the two germline ends. CDR3 length: 17 residues. Per germline, CDR1 SGDLS and CDR2 YYNGEE. CDR3 residues: CASSVLPAGGVSDTQYF. DNA for the CDR3: TGTGCCAGCAGCGTACTTCCCGCCGGGGGAGTGTCAGATACGCAGTATTTT. Looking up the rest from reference TRBV9 and TRBJ2-3 gives the full variable domain: DSGVTQTPKHLITATGQRVTLRCSPRSGDLSVYWYQQSLDQGLQFLIQYYNGEERAKGNILERFSAQQFPDLHSELNLSSLELGDSALYFCASSVLPAGGVSDTQYFGPGTRLTVL.

This sequence joins TRBV4-2 and TRBJ2-1; TRBD2 agrees at 10 bases. V trimming: 0 bases; J trimming: 5 bases; junction bases outside the gene matches: 10. CDR1 LGHNA and CDR2 YNFKEQ come from the germline V gene. The CDR3 length is 18 residues. CDR3 sequence: CASSQDSQRGGGHNEQFF. The CDR3 region has the DNA TGTGCCAGCAGCCAAGATAGCCAGCGGGGGGGCGGCCACAATGAGCAGTTCTTC.

The chain couples TRBV10-3 to TRBJ2-5, with TRBD1 matching 8 bases. The J call is uncertain, as TRBJ2-7 better fits the DNA end. The germline V gene encodes CDR1 ENHRY and CDR2 SYGVKD. This CDR3 has 15 residues. The CDR3, as DNA: TGTGCCATCATTAGGACAGGGAGGAGCTCCTACGAGCAGTACTTC. Encoded protein: CAIIRTGRSSYEQYF.

The gene calls are TRBV29-1 and TRBJ2-7; D unclear. CDR3 length: 14 amino acids. With 6 bases removed from V and 2 bases from J, the gap between germline ends came to 17 bases. Germline V CDR1 and CDR2: SQVTM, ANQGSEA. CDR3 in DNA: TGCAGCGTCGTTCGAGGTTGGAAAACCTACGAGCAGTACTTC. Translating gives CSVVRGWKTYEQYF.

This clone was seen only once. The chain uses TRBV6-5 and TRBJ1-5; TRBD1 might be the D (5 bases). This CDR3 has 14 residues. Germline assignment: CDR1 MNHEY and CDR2 SVGAGI. The V and J ends lost 6 bases and 6 bases respectively, with 15 bases between them. Here the CDR3 DNA reads TGTGCCAGCAGCCACCTCGGGGGTGGTCAGCCCCAGCATTTT. Its protein product is CASSHLGGGQPQHF.

This clone was observed a single time. The V call is TRBV5-1, the J call TRBJ1-2; no clear D gene. Trimming took 0 bases from V and 5 from J, leaving 14 bases between them. In germline, CDR1 is SGHRS, CDR2 YFSETQ. CDR3 length equals 15 residues. The CDR3 region has the DNA TGCGCCAGCAGCTTGGATAGCAGCCCAGATTATGGCTACACCTTC. Protein product: CASSLDSSPDYGYTF.

This clone was picked up a small number of times. The V call is TRBV6-5, the J call TRBJ2-1; 11 nucleotides align to TRBD2. Looked up from germline, CDR1 is MNHEY and CDR2 is SVGAGI. The CDR3 has 16 amino acids. After removal of 4 bases from V and 2 bases from J, the junction contained 4 bases not matched to a gene. The CDR3 DNA reads TGTGCCAGCAGTTCGAATAGCGGGGGGGCCTACAATGAGCAGTTCTTC. This translates into CASSSNSGGAYNEQFF.

V and J are TRBV4-3 and TRBJ1-1, with 7 bases that match TRBD1. CDR3 length equals 13 residues. Germline V gives CDR1 LGHNA, CDR2 YSLEER. V was clipped by 1 base and J by 7 bases; unmatched bases: 3. The chain's CDR3 is CASSQGQGYEAFF. The CDR3, as DNA: TGCGCCAGCAGCCAAGGACAGGGTTATGAAGCTTTCTTT.

This clone was counted only a few times. This chain joins TRBV5-1 and TRBJ1-3; weak D call: TRBD1 (6 bases). CDR3 length: 15 residues. V lost 1 base, J lost 3 bases, and 11 bases lay in between. Germline V CDR1 and CDR2: SGHRS, YFSETQ. The CDR3 spells CASSLPAGDGNTIYF. The CDR3 coding sequence is TGCGCCAGCAGCTTGCCGGCAGGGGATGGAAACACCATATATTTT.

V usage is TRBV10-3 and J usage is TRBJ2-1, with 14 nucleotides matching TRBD2. The CDR3 is 17 residues long. The V gene end was trimmed by 3 bases and the J gene end by 4 bases; junction bases not matched to a gene: 5. Germline lookup yields CDR1 ENHRY and CDR2 SYGVKD. CDR3 protein: CAISEQGLAGVYNEQFF. CDR3 DNA: TGTGCCATCAGTGAACAGGGACTAGCGGGGGTATACAATGAGCAGTTCTTC.

Here the CDR3 DNA reads TGTGCCAGCAGTTACTCTACAGGGGTGGGTCAGCCCCAGCATTTT. As protein: CASSYSTGVGQPQHF. The chain employs TRBV6-5 and TRBJ1-5, with TRBD1 matching 7 bases. CDR1 is MNHEY, CDR2 SVGAGI, per germline. The length of the CDR3 is 15 residues. J was trimmed by 6 bases and V by 0 bases; bases with no gene match: 5.

This clone was detected a few times. The rearrangement uses TRBV5-4 and TRBJ2-7; 11 bases line up with TRBD1. V shed 4 bases and J 6 bases; nucleotides not matched to a gene: 9. The germline V gene has CDR1 SGHNT and CDR2 YYREEE (reference sequence). CDR3 size: 15 residues. The CDR3 DNA follows: TGTGCCAGCAGCCAAGGGACAGGGGGTTCGGGCGAGCAGTACTTC. As protein: CASSQGTGGSGEQYF.

This chain uses TRBV18 with TRBJ2-3, with TRBD1 matching over 7 bases. J gave up 2 bases and V 3 bases, and 5 bases lay outside the gene matches. CDR3 size: 15 residues. Per the germline V gene, CDR1 is KGHSH and CDR2 is LQKENI. CDR3 bases: TGTGCCAGCTCACCGGACAGGCTAAACACAGATACGCAGTATTTT. Its protein product is CASSPDRLNTDTQYF.

The chain couples TRBV5-6 to TRBJ2-7, with 10 bases lining up with TRBD2. CDR1 and CDR2 (germline): SGHDT, YYEEEE. The CDR3 has 17 amino acids. J was trimmed by 2 bases and V by 4 bases; bases with no gene match: 12. CDR3 bases: TGTGCCAGCAGCCCGATCACACTAGCGGGGACTACCTACGAGCAGTACTTC. It is translated as CASSPITLAGTTYEQYF.

The chain carries TRBV6-5 and TRBJ2-5; 12 bases fit TRBD2. V lost 2 bases, J lost 3 bases, and 4 bases stayed unmatched. The CDR3 extends over 16 amino acids. Per the germline V gene, CDR1 is MNHEY and CDR2 is SVGAGI. The CDR3 sequence is CASSYRTSGGKETQYF. The CDR3 DNA is TGTGCCAGCAGTTACCGAACTAGCGGGGGGAAAGAGACCCAGTACTTC.

The sample holds one count of this clone. This chain uses TRBV21-1 with TRBJ2-7; the table's D call, TRBD2, has no DNA check behind it. TRBV21-1 is designated a pseudogene. CDR3 length: 19 amino acids. This chain's CDR3 is CASSLHPGLAGLRAYEQYF. CDR3 bases: TGTGCCAGCAGCCTACACCCGGGACTAGCGGGGCTTAGGGCCTACGAGCAGTACTTC.

This chain connects TRBV18 to TRBJ2-1; 7 bases fit TRBD2. The CDR3 spans 15 residues. Germline values: CDR1 KGHSH, CDR2 LQKENI. J lost 0 bases, V lost 5 bases, and 4 bases had no gene match. The CDR3 DNA reads as TGTGCCAGCTCAAAATCTAGCGGCTCCTACAATGAGCAGTTCTTC. Its translation: CASSKSSGSYNEQFF.

The rearrangement links TRBV10-3 to TRBJ2-3, with 8 bases lining up with TRBD2. Trimming cost V 2 bases and J 3 bases; bases outside gene matches: 7. CDR3 length equals 16 residues. Germline V gene lookup returns CDR1 ENHRY and CDR2 SYGVKD. The CDR3 is CAISERRGLVTDTQYF. The CDR3 DNA reads TGTGCCATCAGTGAGAGGAGGGGACTAGTAACAGATACGCAGTATTTT.

The rearrangement joins TRBV7-9 to TRBJ1-4, with 10 bases fitting TRBD1. The ends lost 5 bases at V and 7 bases at J; junction bases unmatched: 16. This CDR3 contains 18 residues. Germline assignment: CDR1 SEHNR and CDR2 FQNEAQ (reference sequence). CDR3 DNA: TGTGCCAGCAGCGCCCGCCCTCCTTGGACAGGGGGTGGTGAAAAACTGTTTTTT. Amino acids: CASSARPPWTGGGEKLFF.